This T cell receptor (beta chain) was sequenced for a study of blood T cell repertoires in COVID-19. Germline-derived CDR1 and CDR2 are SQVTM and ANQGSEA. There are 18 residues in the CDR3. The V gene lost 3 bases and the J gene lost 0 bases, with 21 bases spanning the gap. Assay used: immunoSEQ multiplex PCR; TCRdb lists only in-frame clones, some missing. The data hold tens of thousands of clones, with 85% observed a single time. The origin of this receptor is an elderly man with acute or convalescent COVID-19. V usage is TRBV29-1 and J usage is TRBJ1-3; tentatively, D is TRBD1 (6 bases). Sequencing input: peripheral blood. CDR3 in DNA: TGCAGCGTTGAGGGGGCCCAGGGTCGGGCCTACTCTGGAAACACCATATATTTT. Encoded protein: CSVEGAQGRAYSGNTIYF.